This T cell receptor beta chain was obtained from a study of blood T cell repertoires in COVID-19. Study-level information: The study drew acute and convalescent COVID-19 samples from the United States, Italy and Spain.

V was clipped by 2 bases and J by 3 bases; unmatched bases: 5. Germline V gene data show CDR1 as LNHDA and CDR2 as SQIVND (reference sequence). The CDR3 is 15 amino acids. Original processing methods: How many nucleated cells were present was estimated from reference gene primer amplification. The assay was immunoSEQ multiplex PCR, and TCRdb's table has in-frame clones only and misses some. The V and J calls and clone size come from that table; D and trimming were worked out from the DNA. This table holds 100,000 to 150,000 clones, under 80% found once. The sample comprised peripheral blood. The source of this sequence is a man aged 45-65 years with acute or convalescent COVID-19. The chain is built from TRBV19 and TRBJ2-3; TRBD2 matches at 7 bases. Written as DNA, the CDR3 is TGTGCCAGTAGTATAAGAGTGGGGGGGACAGATACGCAGTATTTT. It is translated as CASSIRVGGTDTQYF.